These T cell receptor beta chains were read from a single sample in a study of CD8 T cells in ankylosing spondylitis. MiXCR, applied by TCRdb to the 5' RACE reads, yields one record per CDR3 protein. This sample has approximately 180,000 distinct CDR3 sequences, with 18% found just once. Sequencing input: blood, either unsorted or a sorted T cell fraction (not recorded which). These TCRs come from a male donor aged 10-35 years with ankylosing spondylitis or in good health (not recorded which). Both conserved end residues are trimmed from each CDR3. The order of the fields is D gene, V gene, CDR3 length, CDR3 protein. A D gene is named only where the DNA matches it firmly.

D gene: .; V gene: TRBV7-6; CDR3 length: 11; CDR3 protein: ASSLPGNTEAF
D gene: TRBD1; V gene: TRBV27; CDR3 length: 14; CDR3 protein: ASSLEPGQGTDTQY
D gene: TRBD2; V gene: TRBV29-1; CDR3 length: 14; CDR3 protein: SVGWAGGRTGNEQF
D gene: TRBD1; V gene: TRBV12-3/TRBV12-4; CDR3 length: 9; CDR3 protein: ASSLARDRA
D gene: .; V gene: TRBV12-3/TRBV12-4; CDR3 length: 9; CDR3 protein: ASSWRETQY
D gene: .; V gene: TRBV4-2; CDR3 length: 13; CDR3 protein: ASSQDLRLKETQY
D gene: TRBD1; V gene: TRBV7-2; CDR3 length: 15; CDR3 protein: ASSLMAGGLNTGELF
D gene: TRBD2; V gene: TRBV12-3/TRBV12-4; CDR3 length: 14; CDR3 protein: ASSRRLAGYQETQY
D gene: .; V gene: TRBV5-1; CDR3 length: 11; CDR3 protein: ASSFQGTDTQY
D gene: TRBD2; V gene: TRBV20-1; CDR3 length: 12; CDR3 protein: SASRLAGVGEQF
D gene: .; V gene: TRBV6-1; CDR3 length: 13; CDR3 protein: ASSEGANSGNTIY
D gene: .; V gene: TRBV7-9; CDR3 length: 12; CDR3 protein: APGPASSRAEAF
D gene: .; V gene: TRBV10-2; CDR3 length: 12; CDR3 protein: ASRQRAPQETQY
D gene: TRBD2; V gene: TRBV7-8; CDR3 length: 14; CDR3 protein: ASIPSRTSGPYEQY
D gene: .; V gene: TRBV6-5; CDR3 length: 14; CDR3 protein: ASSYGTTTNTGELF
D gene: TRBD1; V gene: TRBV2; CDR3 length: 13; CDR3 protein: ASSEMGQGRHEQY
D gene: TRBD2; V gene: TRBV2; CDR3 length: 11; CDR3 protein: ASSGLANNEQF
D gene: TRBD2; V gene: TRBV12-3/TRBV12-4; CDR3 length: 15; CDR3 protein: ASRPSASGRRTDTQY
D gene: .; V gene: TRBV6-2/TRBV6-3; CDR3 length: 13; CDR3 protein: ASSGVGSGANVLT
D gene: .; V gene: TRBV6-5; CDR3 length: 13; CDR3 protein: ASSYEVEGLRGYT
D gene: TRBD2; V gene: TRBV20-1; CDR3 length: 15; CDR3 protein: SARRVEQLALQETQY
D gene: .; V gene: TRBV9; CDR3 length: 11; CDR3 protein: ASRPRANQPQH